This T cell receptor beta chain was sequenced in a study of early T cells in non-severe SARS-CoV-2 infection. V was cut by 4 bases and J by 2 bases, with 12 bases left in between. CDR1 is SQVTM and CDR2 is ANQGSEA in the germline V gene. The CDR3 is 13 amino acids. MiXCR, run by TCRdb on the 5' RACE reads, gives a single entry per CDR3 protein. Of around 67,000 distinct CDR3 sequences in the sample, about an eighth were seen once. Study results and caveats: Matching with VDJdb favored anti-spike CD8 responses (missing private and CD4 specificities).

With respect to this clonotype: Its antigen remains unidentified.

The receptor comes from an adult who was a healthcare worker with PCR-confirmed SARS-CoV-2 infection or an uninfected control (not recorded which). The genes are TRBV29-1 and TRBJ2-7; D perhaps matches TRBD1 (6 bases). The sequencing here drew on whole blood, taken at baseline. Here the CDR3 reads CSVVRDTAYEQYF. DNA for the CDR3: TGCAGCGTTGTACGGGACACCGCCTACGAGCAGTACTTC.